The clone carrying this T cell receptor beta chain has only a few counts. Assay: immunoSEQ multiplex PCR; the TCRdb copy retains only in-frame clones and omits some. The sample includes about 30,000 clones, about 91% of them seen just once. The CDR3 contains 15 residues. Trimming removed 6 bases from V and 4 bases from J, with 18 bases in between. Germline CDR1 SNHLY, CDR2 FYNNEI. The sample is drawn from a study of T cell changes during pregnancy in multiple sclerosis. Here the sequenced sample was peripheral blood, taken in the first trimester of pregnancy. The receptor's source is a female donor in good health, enrolled as a control in a pregnancy study. The V gene is TRBV2, the J gene TRBJ2-5, with D possibly TRBD2 on 6 matching bases. The CDR3 nucleotides read TGTGCCAGCAGGCCTCCGGGACTCAGCCGAGAGACCCAGTACTTC. Translating gives CASRPPGLSRETQYF.